One and the same sample provided the 12 T cell receptor beta chains below, sequenced in a study of CD8+CD57+ T cells in acquired aplastic anemia (dated by TCRdb to about 2018). The data were produced on an Illumina HiSeq 2000. Genomic DNA served as template for TCR beta VDJ combination and CDR3 sequence profiling. The public reads were reprocessed in TCRdb via fastp at Q25 and MiXCR, keeping in-frame beta chains. Each record represents a unique CDR3 protein, reported with the most common genes and DNA among its rows. Here the sample has 250,000 to 350,000 distinct CDR3 sequences; around three fifths occur a single time. The leading ten clones occupy approximately 1.2% of the sample. Flow cytometry had shown CD8+CD57+ cell expansion in the patients selected for sequencing. Source material: sorted CD4+, CD8+, or CD8+CD57+ T cells (not recorded which) from PBMCs. The source is a human donor with aplastic anemia.

CDR3 sequence: CGSEAGGKETQYF. The DNA of the CDR3 is TGCGGATCTGAGGCGGGGGGTAAAGAGACCCAGTACTTC. V usage is TRBV20-1 and J usage is TRBJ2-5; 8 nucleotides agree with TRBD2. The CDR3 sequence is 13 residues long. CDR1 is DFQATT, CDR2 SNEGSKA, per germline (reference sequence).

V is TRBV7-2 and J is TRBJ2-7, with D perhaps matching TRBD1 (5 bases). This CDR3 comprises 15 residues. Germline CDR1 reads SGHTA; CDR2 reads FQGNSA. Trimming took 5 bases from V and 4 from J, leaving 18 bases between them. The CDR3 DNA reads as TGTGCCAGCAGCCAAGGGCAGGGTGGGGAATACGAGCAGTACTTC. Translation: CASSQGQGGEYEQYF.

As DNA, the CDR3 is TGTGCCAGCAGCTTGCCGATAGCGGGAGCCCACAATGAGCAGTTCTTC. Amino acid sequence: CASSLPIAGAHNEQFF. The chain joins TRBV5-4 to TRBJ2-1; 9 bases are shared with TRBD2. V dropped 1 base and J dropped 5; count of bases not matched to a gene: 7. Germline CDR1 is SGHNT and CDR2 is YYREEE (reference sequence). CDR3 length: 16 residues. The full variable domain, completed using reference TRBV5-4 and TRBJ2-1, is ETGVTQSPTHLIKTRGQQVTLRCSSQSGHNTVSWYQQALGQGPQFIFQYYREEENGRGNFPPRFSGLQFPNYSSELNVNALELDDSALYLCASSLPIAGAHNEQFFGPGTRLTVL.

The chain links TRBV2 to TRBJ1-2, with D possibly TRBD1 on 6 matching bases. Germline CDR1 and CDR2: SNHLY and FYNNEI. V was cut by 6 bases and J by 2 bases, with 10 bases left in between. This CDR3 is 13 amino acids long. CDR3 residues: CASRYQGNYGYTF. DNA of the CDR3: TGTGCCAGCAGATACCAGGGGAACTATGGCTACACCTTC.

The DNA of the CDR3 is TGTGCCAGCAGCCAGTCGGGGACTAGCACAGATACGCAGTATTTT. This encodes CASSQSGTSTDTQYF. This chain connects TRBV11-2 to TRBJ2-3; perhaps TRBD2 as D (6 bases). CDR1 and CDR2 from the germline V gene are SGHAT and FQNNGV. Trimming pared 5 bases from V and 0 bases from J, leaving 12 bases between. CDR3 length: 15 residues.

The rearrangement joins TRBV9 to TRBJ2-1; 8 bases map to TRBD2. Germline trimming cut 4 bases from V and 6 bases from J; bases unmatched to any gene: 6. CDR3 size: 14 residues. Germline V gives CDR1 SGDLS, CDR2 YYNGEE. CDR3 sequence: CASSSSGGSNEQFF. The DNA of the CDR3 is TGTGCCAGCAGCTCAAGCGGGGGTTCCAATGAGCAGTTCTTC. The whole variable domain, filled in from reference TRBV9 and TRBJ2-1, reads DSGVTQTPKHLITATGQRVTLRCSPRSGDLSVYWYQQSLDQGLQFLIQYYNGEERAKGNILERFSAQQFPDLHSELNLSSLELGDSALYFCASSSSGGSNEQFFGPGTRLTVL.

This clonotype was observed at least ten times. The chain combines TRBV3-1 with TRBJ1-2; 11 bases agree with TRBD1. Germline V gene data show CDR1 as LGHDT and CDR2 as YNNKEL (reference sequence). The CDR3 loop spans 16 amino acids. J lost 4 bases, V lost 4 bases, and 8 bases had no gene match. The CDR3 DNA reads TGTGCCAGCAGCCTCACATCCGGGACAGGGGGCTATGGCTACACCTTC. Its translation: CASSLTSGTGGYGYTF.

The chain links TRBV19 to TRBJ1-1; the match to TRBD1 covers 9 bases. The germline gives CDR1 LNHDA, CDR2 SQIVND (reference sequence). After removal of 4 bases from V and 1 base from J, the junction contained 10 bases not matched to a gene. This CDR3 has 17 amino acids. CDR3 sequence: CASSSLRYRGPNTEAFF. The CDR3 DNA reads TGTGCCAGTAGTAGCCTACGTTACAGGGGGCCGAACACTGAAGCTTTCTTT.

This chain connects TRBV5-1 to TRBJ1-1; D is uncertain. The V and J ends lost 2 bases and 1 base respectively, with 15 bases between them. Germline CDR1 SGHRS, CDR2 YFSETQ. The CDR3 is 16 residues long. This CDR3 is CASSLIYAAANTEAFF. CDR3 DNA sequence: TGCGCCAGCAGCTTAATTTACGCGGCCGCGAACACTGAAGCTTTCTTT.

The rearrangement links TRBV20-1 to TRBJ2-1, with 7 bases identical to TRBD2. The CDR3 has 15 amino acids. CDR1 and CDR2 from the germline V gene are DFQATT and SNEGSKA (reference sequence). The trim removed 1 base at V and 0 bases at J, leaving 3 bases unmatched. CDR3 loop: CSARGGGGSYNEQFF. As DNA, the CDR3 is TGCAGTGCTAGAGGGGGGGGTGGCTCCTACAATGAGCAGTTCTTC.

Only a few counts were recorded for this clonotype. V gene TRBV20-1 combines with J gene TRBJ2-1, with 10 bases aligning to TRBD1. This CDR3 region has 12 residues. The trim removed 7 bases at V and 6 bases at J, leaving 3 bases unmatched. The germline V gene encodes CDR1 DFQATT and CDR2 SNEGSKA (reference sequence). The DNA for the CDR3 is TGCAGTGTTTGGACAGGGGGCAATGAGCAGTTCTTC. Translating gives CSVWTGGNEQFF.

This clonotype was found once. The chain links TRBV7-2 to TRBJ1-2, with 7 bases that match TRBD1. V was pared by 6 bases and J by 7 bases, with 14 bases of the junction left unmatched. Per the germline V gene, CDR1 is SGHTA and CDR2 is FQGNSA. The CDR3 is 15 residues long. As DNA, the CDR3 is TGTGCCAGCAGTCAAGGAAGCAGGGGGAACGCTGGCTACACCTTC. Its protein product is CASSQGSRGNAGYTF.